What follows are 10 T cell receptor beta chains derived from one specimen sequenced in a study of blood T cell repertoires in COVID-19. Measured with immunoSEQ multiplex PCR; TCRdb has only the in-frame clones, and not every one. This sample has 400,000 to 500,000 clones, with roughly 90% found just once. Material: PBMCs or T cells enriched from blood (not recorded which). Receptors were obtained from a woman aged 40 to 55 who had recovered from COVID-19.

The CDR3 nucleotides read TGCGCCAGCAGCTTGGGGACTTCGAGTATTGGTGAGCAGTTCTTC. Its translation: CASSLGTSSIGEQFF. The V and J genes are TRBV5-1 and TRBJ2-1; perhaps TRBD2 as D (5 bases). Per the germline V gene, CDR1 is SGHRS and CDR2 is YFSETQ. The CDR3 consists of 15 residues. The V and J ends lost 0 bases and 9 bases respectively, with 16 bases between them.

The chain links TRBV3-1 (or the pseudogene TRBV3-2) to TRBJ2-1; 9 bases agree with TRBD2. Germline-derived CDR1 and CDR2 are LGHDT and YNNKEL (reference sequence). After removal of 1 base from V and 9 bases from J, the junction contained 7 bases not matched to a gene. The CDR3 has 15 amino acids. CDR3 protein: CASSQATGLAGEQFF. The CDR3 DNA reads as TGTGCCAGCAGCCAAGCAACGGGACTAGCTGGTGAGCAGTTCTTC.

This clone was seen once. This chain's CDR3 is CASSLSPGGTEAFF. The CDR3 DNA sequence: TGTGCCAGCAGCCTTAGTCCAGGGGGCACTGAAGCTTTCTTT. The chain recombines TRBV11-3 with TRBJ1-1; 7 bases are a match to TRBD1. V gave up 5 bases and J gave up 4 bases; unmatched junction bases: 7. Germline assignment: CDR1 SGHNT and CDR2 YENEEA. The CDR3 sequence is 14 residues long.

The gene calls are TRBV5-1 and TRBJ2-5, with 12 bases aligning to TRBD2. The germline gives CDR1 SGHRS, CDR2 YFSETQ. The V gene end was trimmed by 2 bases and the J gene end by 4 bases; junction bases not matched to a gene: 3. The CDR3 has 15 amino acids. As DNA, the CDR3 is TGCGCCAGCAGCTTCACTAGCGGGAGGACAGAGACCCAGTACTTC. It yields the protein CASSFTSGRTETQYF. Drawing the rest from reference TRBV5-1 and TRBJ2-5, the complete variable domain is KAGVTQTPRYLIKTRGQQVTLSCSPISGHRSVSWYQQTPGQGLQFLFEYFSETQRNKGNFPGRFSGRQFSNSRSEMNVSTLELGDSALYLCASSFTSGRTETQYFGPGTRLLVL.

The chain is built from TRBV9 and TRBJ1-2; TRBD1 is a possible D gene (6 bases). The germline gives CDR1 SGDLS, CDR2 YYNGEE. The CDR3 is 17 residues long. Trimming left V 3 bases short and J 8 bases short, with 26 bases between. This chain's CDR3 is CASSEDLLAGGPEGYTF. The CDR3 nucleotides read TGTGCCAGCAGCGAGGATTTGCTGGCCGGGGGGCCAGAGGGCTACACCTTC.

The rearrangement links TRBV25-1 to TRBJ2-5, with TRBD2 matching 8 bases. The CDR3 totals 15 residues. CDR1 MGHDK and CDR2 SYGVNS come from the germline V gene. V lost 3 bases to trimming and J lost 3 bases; unmatched junction nucleotides: 6. The CDR3 loop is CASSDPLAGKETQYF. The CDR3, as DNA: TGTGCCAGCAGTGATCCCCTAGCGGGCAAAGAGACCCAGTACTTC.

V is TRBV5-1 and J is TRBJ1-2; 9 bases line up with TRBD1. The CDR3 extends over 13 amino acids. CDR1 and CDR2 (germline): SGHRS, YFSETQ. V shed 4 bases, J shed 8 bases, and the junction held 6 bases outside the gene matches. The CDR3 DNA is TGCGCCAGCAGCCCGGGACAGGGCGTGGGCTACACCTTC. This sequence encodes CASSPGQGVGYTF.

The genes are TRBV5-1 and TRBJ1-1; D gene unclear. CDR1 is SGHRS and CDR2 is YFSETQ in the germline V gene. The CDR3 is made up of 15 amino acids. The V gene lost 1 base and the J gene lost 3 bases, with 13 bases spanning the gap. CDR3: CASSLMGSGDTEAFF. As DNA, the CDR3 is TGCGCCAGCAGCTTGATGGGGAGTGGGGACACTGAAGCTTTCTTT.

The chain uses TRBV2 and TRBJ1-2, with TRBD1 as a possible D gene (5 bases). The germline V and J ends were trimmed by 3 bases and 8 bases, with 16 bases remaining between them. The CDR3 runs to 14 residues. CDR1 SNHLY and CDR2 FYNNEI come from the germline V gene. CDR3 sequence: CASSETTGLMGYTF. In DNA form, the CDR3 reads TGTGCCAGCAGTGAGACGACGGGACTTATGGGCTACACCTTC.

The gene calls are TRBV5-6 and TRBJ1-1; D not resolved. V dropped 3 bases and J dropped 1 base, with 7 bases sitting between them. Germline V lookup: CDR1 SGHDT, CDR2 YYEEEE. The CDR3 spans 13 residues. CDR3 region: CASSWGGNTEAFF. DNA of the CDR3: TGTGCCAGCAGCTGGGGAGGGAACACTGAAGCTTTCTTT.